This record covers a single TCR beta chain. Trimming stripped 6 bases from V and 6 bases from J, with 11 bases between. Germline V gene lookup returns CDR1 GTSNPN and CDR2 SVGIG (reference sequence). The CDR3 contains 11 residues. TCRdb re-called the reads with MiXCR, one entry per CDR3 protein. The table lists some 680,000 distinct CDR3 sequences, about a third of them singletons. The sample belongs to a study of T cell repertoires in cytomegalovirus infection. The source of this sequence is a human donor in good health (CMV status not recorded). Some clones in this sample may be carry-over from other donors' samples. Specimen: PBMCs. The chain combines TRBV30 with TRBJ1-1; D is unclear. The CDR3 nucleotides are TGTGCCTGTCATATTAACCCTGAAGCTTTCTTT. Translation gives CACHINPEAFF.